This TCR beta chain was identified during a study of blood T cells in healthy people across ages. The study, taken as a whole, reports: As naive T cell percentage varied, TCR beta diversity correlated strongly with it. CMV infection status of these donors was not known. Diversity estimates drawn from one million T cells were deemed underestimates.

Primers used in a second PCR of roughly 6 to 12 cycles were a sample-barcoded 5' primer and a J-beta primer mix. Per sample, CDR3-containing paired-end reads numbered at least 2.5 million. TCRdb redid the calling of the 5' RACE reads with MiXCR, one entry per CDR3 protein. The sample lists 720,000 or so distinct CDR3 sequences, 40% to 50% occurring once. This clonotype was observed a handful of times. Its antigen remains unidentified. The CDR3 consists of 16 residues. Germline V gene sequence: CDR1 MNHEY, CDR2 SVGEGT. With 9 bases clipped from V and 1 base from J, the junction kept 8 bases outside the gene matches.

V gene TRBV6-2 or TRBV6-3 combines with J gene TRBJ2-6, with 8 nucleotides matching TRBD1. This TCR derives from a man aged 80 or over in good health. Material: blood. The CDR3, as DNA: TGTGCCAGTCGGGGCCAGGGGGCGTCTGGGGCCAACGTCCTGACTTTC. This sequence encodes CASRGQGASGANVLTF.